This T cell receptor beta chain originates from a study of blood T cell repertoires in COVID-19. Study at large: The samples span acute and convalescent COVID-19 from the United States, Italy and Spain. Sample material is recorded as cDNA or gDNA derived from T cells, B-cell-depleted T cells, or PBMCs.

This CDR3 has 13 residues. CDR1 and CDR2 from the germline V gene are LNHDA and SQIVND (reference sequence). V lost 3 bases to trimming and J lost 7 bases; unmatched junction nucleotides: 3. Methods used by the authors: It was from reference gene primer amplification that nucleated cell counts were estimated. TCRdb keeps only in-frame clones here, not all; method: immunoSEQ multiplex PCR. Clone size and the V and J calls come from that table; the DNA yielded D and trimming. Found here are approximately 97,000 clones, about 85% of them singletons; the top ten hold 9.5% to 15%. V is TRBV19 and J is TRBJ2-7; 10 positions match TRBD1. The clonotype comes from a human donor in a cohort sampled during active COVID-19. Sample: peripheral blood. The chain's CDR3 is CASSMDRGGEQYF. CDR3 nucleotides: TGTGCCAGTAGTATGGACAGGGGGGGAGAGCAGTACTTC.